This T cell receptor beta chain derives from a study of T cells after yellow fever vaccination (dated by TCRdb to between 2018 and 2021). Regarding the study in general: Libraries from fractions with low cell numbers were prepared with the SMART-Seq v4 Ultra Low Input RNA kit. To track T-cell clones before and after primary and booster YFV17D yellow fever vaccination, bulk TCR alpha and beta repertoires were sequenced longitudinally. Two healthy male donors made up the cohort, one aged 18 to 30 years and the other aged 30 to 40 years. Blood was collected at multiple timepoints before and after primary and secondary immunization, and bulk PBMC replicates and cell subsets were isolated. Results and caveats for the whole study, not just this receptor: Because abundant contaminating clonotypes from the bulk population could be contained in FACS-sorted repertoires, computational filtering was required. Because only a couple of donors were included in the study, the extent to which the findings can be generalized is limited. The secondary T-cell response was weaker than the primary response but faster, peaking on day 5 instead of day 15. A small share of clonotypes occurred in both CD4 and CD8 compartments, likely arising from convergent recombination. After the booster, most of the clones that had expanded following primary vaccination were detected again (roughly 96% of CD4 and around 90% of CD8), which suggests that memory was broadly maintained.

TCR cDNA was synthesized by 5'RACE template switching, which introduced a universal primer site and unique molecular identifiers. Priming of cDNA synthesis was performed from both the TCR alpha and TCR beta constant segments. Library amplification used two PCR steps, and the second PCR step added sample barcodes and sequencing adapters. Sequencing of the libraries was done on either Illumina HiSeq 2500 (2x100 bp) or NovaSeq (2x150 bp). In the paper's pipeline: MIGEC was used to demultiplex reads and collapse the reads into UMI consensus sequences, and MiXCR was used for V(D)J alignment. Clonotypes responding to the vaccine were identified with edgeR on replicate PBMC samples, with the criteria of FDR below 0.01 and a log2 fold change above 5 up to day 15. Bulk clonotypes were assigned CD4 or CD8 identity according to which sequenced CD4 or CD8 repertoire held them at higher abundance. Starting from the raw public reads, TCRdb applied fastp trimming at Q25, assembled clones with MiXCR and retained in-frame beta chains. Identical CDR3 proteins give one entry, which carries the most common genes and DNA. Clone size and V and J calls follow TCRdb, not the original study. Here the sample has about 500,000 distinct CDR3 sequences; 17% occur a single time. The top ten constitute 17% of the sample.

The table lists this clonotype with a few counts. Its antigen is not yet known. Base-call qualities are not available, and no considerably larger clone is one nucleotide away. The treatment or condition label, read with the paper, signifies: live attenuated yellow fever vaccine strain. Two biological replicates of bulk PBMCs were collected at each blood-draw timepoint. A standard Ficoll-Paque protocol was used to isolate PBMCs from peripheral blood. RNA was extracted with TriZol from bulk PBMCs, CD4 and CD8 fractions, and dextramer-positive and dextramer-negative fractions. At the junction V is shortened by 7 bases and J by 5 bases; bases outside the gene matches: 14. The CDR3 goes from the cysteine to the phenylalanine over 15 residues. Only the CDR3 portion is preserved as DNA: 45 bases, with reading frame beginning at the first base. The germline V gene encodes CDR1 MNHEY and CDR2 SMNVEV (reference sequence).

The sequenced sample was PBMCs, obtained more than 4 days after the first yellow fever vaccination. This TCR derives from a man aged 18 to 35 who received the YFV17D yellow fever vaccine. The chain joins TRBV27 to TRBJ2-7; 7 bases in the middle match TRBD2. The nucleotide sequence reads as follows: TGTGCCAGCAACAAGGCGGGGGTACCGCCTGACGAGCAGTACTTC. Its amino acids are CASNKAGVPPDEQYF.